Below, one TCR beta chain is given with its context. What this receptor recognizes is not known. One end of the junction fails to match germline, which may point to a read error. Patients with a history of autoimmune disease or receiving systemic immunosuppression were excluded from the trial. Peripheral blood for TCR sequencing was collected from all dose cohorts at baseline, on cycle 4 day 1, and on cycle 7 day 1. The samples were taken from a phase I, first-in-human, multicenter, open-label dose-escalation trial of ivuxolimab. The trial enrolled adults with locally advanced or metastatic head and neck squamous cell, hepatocellular, melanoma or renal cell carcinoma. Before TCR sequencing, CD4+ T cells and CD8+ T cells from peripheral blood were sorted into separate populations. The data are from a study of OX40 agonist ivuxolimab in advanced cancers. At the level of the whole study: Ivuxolimab was a fully human IgG2 agonistic monoclonal antibody targeting the costimulatory receptor OX40 (CD134). Intravenous ivuxolimab was administered to patients every 2 weeks at six dose levels: 0.01, 0.1, 0.3, 1.5, 3 and 10 mg/kg. Of the approximately 54 patients in dose escalation, about 20 had hepatocellular carcinoma, approximately 15 had melanoma, 9 had renal cell carcinoma and 9 had head and neck cancer. In the dose-escalation cohort, around 80% of patients were male, and the mean age was 60 years with a range of roughly 20 to 80. Prior anti-PD-1, anti-PD-L1 or anti-CTLA-4 therapy was permitted, and approximately 40% of dose-escalation patients had received checkpoint inhibitors. Three dose-escalation patients achieved partial responses, one with hepatocellular carcinoma and two with cutaneous melanoma. The point of sequencing TCRbeta in the periphery was to test whether ivuxolimab changed TCR sequence diversity and drove clonal T-cell expansion. The paper covers the monotherapy dose-escalation part of the phase I ivuxolimab trial, which included N of about 50 patients. What the authors observed across the whole study: On average, CD8+ T cells showed more expanded clones than CD4+ T cells after ivuxolimab. At doses of 0.1 to 3.0 mg/kg, clonal expansion of both CD4+ and CD8+ T cells in blood was seen between baseline and week 6. Which antigens the clonally expanded peripheral T cells were specific for was not determined. Low levels of normalized T-cell clonal expansion were also seen in some patients who did not respond. In the 0.1-3.0 mg/kg groups, partial responders were among the patients with the lowest normalized peripheral clonal expansion, particularly in CD8+ T cells.

Via the germline V gene, CDR1 is SQVTM and CDR2 ANQGSEA. From its cysteine to its phenylalanine, the CDR3 spans 13 amino acids. The only DNA kept is the CDR3, 39 bases in frame from the first base. Genomic DNA was extracted from sorted cells for sequencing of the TCRbeta CDR3 region. The immunoSEQ Assay was used for sequencing of TCRbeta CDR3 regions. Held by TCRdb, this immuneACCESS table contains in-frame sequences only and omits some clones. Under half of the omission traces to an unresolved V gene where checked; the cause of the rest is unknown. For this sample there are about 58,000 clones; 80% to 90% appear just once. 10% to 15% of the sample comes from the top ten.

Here the sequenced sample was CD4+ or CD8+ T cells sorted from blood, taken in a trial of the OX40 agonist ivuxolimab. The chain links TRBV29-1 with TRBJ2-1; too little of a D gene remains to name it. This clonotype was sampled from an adult with an advanced solid tumor such as melanoma, head and neck, liver or kidney cancer. The nucleotide sequence is TGCAGCGTTGAGGGCGGCTCGCTCAATGAGTTCGTCTTC. Its translation reads: CSVEGGSLNEFVF.